A single sample gave rise to the 4 T cell receptor beta chains below, sequenced in a study of CD8 T cells in ankylosing spondylitis. TCRdb independently ran MiXCR on the 5' RACE reads; one entry per CDR3 protein. The sample consists of under 150,000 distinct CDR3 sequences, approximately 13% of them appearing once. Material: blood, either unsorted or a sorted T cell fraction (not recorded which). Source of these receptors: a female donor with ankylosing spondylitis or in good health (not recorded which).

In this sample, this clonotype turned up many times. The rearrangement uses TRBV12-3 or TRBV12-4 and TRBJ2-6, with 7 bases that match TRBD1. There are 18 residues in the CDR3. With 5 bases clipped from V and 1 base from J, the junction kept 11 bases outside the gene matches. The CDR3, as DNA: TGTGCCAGCAGTCCGATTCGACAGGGTATATCTGGGGCCAACGTCCTGACTTTC. It translates to CASSPIRQGISGANVLTF.

This clonotype was seen once. A much more abundant neighbour one base away suggests this may be a read error. The CDR3 DNA follows: TGCAGTGCTAGAGTGGTCGGGCAAGAGGCCCAGTACTTC. It encodes CSARVVGQEAQYF. The chain is built from TRBV20-1 and TRBJ2-5; the D is unclear. Germline V gene data show CDR1 as DFQATT and CDR2 as SNEGSKA (reference sequence). The CDR3 totals 13 residues.

This clonotype was counted a few times. V is TRBV5-1 and J is TRBJ2-2; D is undetermined. V shed 1 base and J shed 5 bases, with 6 bases lying between them. CDR1 is SGHRS, CDR2 YFSETQ, per germline. This CDR3 spans 13 amino acids. CDR3 nucleotides: TGCGCCAGCAGCTTGTCAGGAACCGGGGAGCTGTTTTTT. This encodes CASSLSGTGELFF.

This clonotype was picked up a small number of times. The genes are TRBV6-1 and TRBJ1-5; D is uncertain. The CDR3 is made up of 15 amino acids. CDR1 is MNHNS and CDR2 is SASEGT in the germline V gene. V lost 6 bases to trimming and J lost 5 bases, with 17 bases between them. CDR3 sequence: CASSPLAAADQPQHF. CDR3 nucleotide sequence: TGTGCCAGCAGCCCACTGGCCGCGGCGGATCAGCCCCAGCATTTT.